Below are 21 T cell receptor beta chains sequenced from a single sample in a study of high-grade serous ovarian cancer treatment subgroups (dated by TCRdb to the early 2020s). Tumor samples were obtained before definitive surgery or chemotherapy. Library prep was done by the immunoSEQ multiplex PCR assay. This is the immuneACCESS table as TCRdb keeps it, with only in-frame sequences that have V and J called. A part of the clones is gone; compared with another copy, unresolved V genes explain less than half, and the rest is unexplained. Here the sample has about 12,000 clones; 88% occur a single time. Approximately 3% of the sample comes from the top ten. The sequencing input was tumor tissue. These receptors all stem from a human donor with high-grade serous ovarian cancer.

The V and J genes are TRBV7-2 and TRBJ1-2, with 7 bases that match TRBD1. V dropped 8 bases and J dropped 1; count of bases not matched to a gene: 7. The CDR3 has 14 amino acids. Germline V gene lookup returns CDR1 SGHTA and CDR2 FQGNSA. The chain's CDR3 is CASGTAYVNYGYTF. CDR3 bases: TGTGCCAGCGGGACAGCTTATGTTAACTATGGCTACACCTTC.

The chain uses TRBV4-1 and TRBJ1-1, with TRBD1 matching 7 bases. V was clipped by 4 bases and J by 1 base; unmatched bases: 6. CDR3 length: 15 residues. CDR1 and CDR2 (germline): MGHRA, YSYEKL. The CDR3 sequence: CASSLTGARNTEAFF. CDR3 DNA sequence: TGCGCCAGCAGCCTAACAGGGGCCAGGAACACTGAAGCTTTCTTT.

The chain links TRBV6-1 to TRBJ2-1; a possible D gene is TRBD2 (6 bases). V was cut by 8 bases and J by 8 bases, with 19 bases left in between. Germline-derived CDR1 and CDR2 are MNHNS and SASEGT. The CDR3 contains 14 residues. CDR3 nucleotides: TGTGCCAGCGGACTGACTAGATTTGGCGATGAGCAGTTCTTC. It yields the protein CASGLTRFGDEQFF.

The rearrangement uses TRBV5-4 and TRBJ1-2; 8 bases are a match to TRBD1. CDR1 and CDR2 from the germline V gene are SGHNT and YYREEE (reference sequence). The CDR3 spans 16 residues. V gave up 0 bases and J gave up 8 bases; unmatched junction bases: 12. CDR3 nucleotides: TGTGCCAGCAGCTTGGGTGGACAGGGTGCTCTTGGCGGCTACACCTTC. It specifies CASSLGGQGALGGYTF.

The V call is TRBV7-2, the J call TRBJ2-7; D perhaps matches TRBD2 (5 bases). Deletions cut 6 bases from V and 1 base from J, with 13 bases between. In germline, CDR1 is SGHTA, CDR2 FQGNSA. This CDR3 is 14 amino acids long. CDR3 bases: TGTGCCAGCAGTTCATTCGGGGTTTCCTACGAGCAGTACTTC. Its protein product is CASSSFGVSYEQYF.

This chain joins TRBV6-6 and TRBJ1-2, with 9 bases identical to TRBD1. CDR1 MNHNY and CDR2 SVGAGI come from the germline V gene (reference sequence). V gave up 6 bases and J gave up 4 bases; unmatched junction bases: 6. The CDR3 runs 14 residues. This chain's CDR3 is CASSKDRGGYGYTF. The CDR3 DNA reads TGTGCCAGCAGCAAGGACAGGGGTGGCTATGGCTACACCTTC.

The chain joins TRBV6-6 to TRBJ1-2, with 11 bases that match TRBD1. V was pared by 8 bases and J by 2 bases, with 4 bases of the junction left unmatched. The CDR3 covers 14 residues. Germline V CDR1 and CDR2: MNHNY, SVGAGI (reference sequence). The CDR3 here is CASLGTGGNYGYTF. For the CDR3, the DNA is TGTGCCAGCTTAGGGACAGGGGGGAACTATGGCTACACCTTC.

The chain employs TRBV15 and TRBJ2-7; the match to TRBD2 covers 10 bases. In germline, CDR1 is LNHNV, CDR2 YYDKDF (reference sequence). CDR3 length: 15 amino acids. The J segment lost 6 bases and the V segment lost 1 base, leaving 6 bases of the junction unmatched. CDR3 nucleotide sequence: TGTGCCACCAGCAGAGGAGCGGGGGGGCCCTCCGAGCAGTACTTC. Its translation is CATSRGAGGPSEQYF.

The CDR3 region has the DNA TGTGCCAGCAGCGTAGTTCGCGACAGGGTGATCACTGAAGCTTTCTTT. Protein: CASSVVRDRVITEAFF. This chain connects TRBV9 to TRBJ1-1; the match to TRBD1 covers 7 bases. The trim removed 0 bases at V and 4 bases at J, leaving 9 bases unmatched. Germline values: CDR1 SGDLS, CDR2 YYNGEE. There are 16 residues in the CDR3. The full variable domain, its missing parts supplied by reference TRBV9 and TRBJ1-1, is DSGVTQTPKHLITATGQRVTLRCSPRSGDLSVYWYQQSLDQGLQFLIQYYNGEERAKGNILERFSAQQFPDLHSELNLSSLELGDSALYFCASSVVRDRVITEAFFGQGTRLTVV.

This clone is a singleton in its sample. The CDR3 DNA reads as TGTGCCAGCAGCCCCCACGGGACATCGGGGGAAAAACTGTTTTTT. Translated: CASSPHGTSGEKLFF. The rearrangement links TRBV9 to TRBJ1-4; D is possibly TRBD1 (6 bases). Trimming pared 4 bases from V and 8 bases from J, leaving 18 bases between. The CDR3 loop spans 15 amino acids. The germline gives CDR1 SGDLS, CDR2 YYNGEE.

This clone showed up just once. This sequence joins TRBV7-6 and TRBJ1-3; 8 bases map to TRBD1. The trim removed 1 base at V and 1 base at J, leaving 9 bases unmatched. This CDR3 comprises 18 residues. Germline CDR1 SGHVS, CDR2 FNYEAQ. CDR3 sequence: CASSLVSVQGASGNTIYF. Here the CDR3 DNA reads TGTGCCAGCAGCTTAGTATCAGTGCAGGGGGCATCTGGAAACACCATATATTTT.

CDR3 protein: CASSPAPPRDGYTF. In nucleotides, the CDR3 is TGCGCCAGCAGCCCGGCCCCCCCGCGGGATGGCTACACCTTC. The chain employs TRBV5-1 and TRBJ1-2; no clear D. This CDR3 has 14 residues. V lost 4 bases to trimming and J lost 6 bases, with 16 bases between them. Per the germline V gene, CDR1 is SGHRS and CDR2 is YFSETQ. Full variable domain (remainder filled in from reference TRBV5-1 and TRBJ1-2): KAGVTQTPRYLIKTRGQQVTLSCSPISGHRSVSWYQQTPGQGLQFLFEYFSETQRNKGNFPGRFSGRQFSNSRSEMNVSTLELGDSALYLCASSPAPPRDGYTFGSGTRLTVV.

This chain links TRBV7-2 with TRBJ2-5; tentatively, D is TRBD1 or TRBD2 (6 bases each). Germline CDR1 SGHTA, CDR2 FQGNSA. This CDR3 is 17 amino acids long. Trimming removed 5 bases at V and 7 bases at J, with 26 bases between. CDR3: CASSPFPRDTGGPTQYF. The DNA for the CDR3 is TGTGCCAGCAGCCCGTTCCCGAGGGACACCGGAGGGCCGACCCAGTACTTC.

Notes on this clone: In the same sample, other DNA sequences code for this CDR3. The rearrangement joins TRBV9 to TRBJ1-1, with D possibly being TRBD1 (5 bases). V shed 0 bases and J shed 1 base, with 7 bases lying between them. The CDR3 length is 14 residues. CDR1 is SGDLS and CDR2 is YYNGEE in the germline V gene. The CDR3 sequence is CASSVGQGNTEAFF. The CDR3, as DNA: TGTGCCAGCAGCGTAGGTCAGGGGAACACTGAAGCTTTCTTT.

This rearrangement joins TRBV28 to TRBJ1-5; D is unclear. The V end was cut by 3 bases, the J end by 4 bases, with 4 bases between. The germline gives CDR1 MDHEN, CDR2 SYDVKM. The CDR3 spans 12 residues. The CDR3 reads CASSFWNQPQHF. CDR3 coding DNA: TGTGCCAGCAGTTTCTGGAATCAGCCCCAGCATTTT.

J is TRBJ1-2 and V is TRBV27; D perhaps matches TRBD1 (6 bases). Looked up from germline, CDR1 is MNHEY and CDR2 is SMNVEV (reference sequence). The CDR3 is 13 amino acids. Between the trimmed V and J ends, which lost 6 bases and 5 bases, there was a span of 13 bases. CDR3 DNA: TGTGCCAGCAGAACCATAGGGGGATATGGCTACACCTTC. Translated: CASRTIGGYGYTF.

This clone showed up just once. The chain joins TRBV20-1 to TRBJ2-5; D remains unclear. The V gene's germline CDR1 is DFQATT and CDR2 SNEGSKA (reference sequence). V lost 5 bases to trimming and J lost 1 base, with 2 bases between them. The CDR3 spans 10 residues. The CDR3 loop reads CSAFQETQYF. The CDR3 DNA follows: TGCAGTGCTTTCCAAGAGACCCAGTACTTC.

The V call is TRBV4-1, the J call TRBJ1-5, with D tentatively TRBD1 (6 bases). This CDR3 has 16 residues. Germline lookup yields CDR1 MGHRA and CDR2 YSYEKL. Trimming stripped 0 bases from V and 6 bases from J, with 15 bases between. CDR3 DNA: TGCGCCAGCAGCCAAGAGGGGGACAAGGCGTTTCAGCCCCAGCATTTT. This sequence encodes CASSQEGDKAFQPQHF.

The chain employs TRBV5-4 and TRBJ1-1; unclear D gene. The CDR3 runs to 13 residues. CDR1 SGHNT and CDR2 YYREEE come from the germline V gene (reference sequence). Between the trimmed V and J ends, which lost 2 bases and 2 bases, there was a span of 7 bases. The CDR3 DNA is TGTGCCAGCAGCTTCTACCTTAACACTGAAGCTTTCTTT. Encoded protein: CASSFYLNTEAFF.

The chain is built from TRBV25-1 and TRBJ2-7, with TRBD1 matching 8 bases. This CDR3 region has 15 residues. J gave up 5 bases and V 3 bases, and 9 bases lay outside the gene matches. Germline V gene lookup returns CDR1 MGHDK and CDR2 SYGVNS. DNA for the CDR3: TGTGCCAGCAGTGAGTTGCGGACAGGGAGCAACGAGCAGTACTTC. It encodes CASSELRTGSNEQYF.

This sequence joins TRBV18 and TRBJ1-3, with 7 bases fitting TRBD1. V shed 1 base and J 4 bases; nucleotides not matched to a gene: 7. CDR3 length: 16 residues. Germline V gives CDR1 KGHSH, CDR2 LQKENI. CDR3 sequence (DNA): TGTGCCAGCTCACCACAGGACAGGCCGTCCGGAAACACCATATATTTT. It codes for CASSPQDRPSGNTIYF. Looking up the rest from reference TRBV18 and TRBJ1-3 gives the full variable domain: NAGVMQNPRHLVRRRGQEARLRCSPMKGHSHVYWYRQLPEEGLKFMVYLQKENIIDESGMPKERFSAEFPKEGPSILRIQQVVRGDSAAYFCASSPQDRPSGNTIYFGEGSWLTVV.